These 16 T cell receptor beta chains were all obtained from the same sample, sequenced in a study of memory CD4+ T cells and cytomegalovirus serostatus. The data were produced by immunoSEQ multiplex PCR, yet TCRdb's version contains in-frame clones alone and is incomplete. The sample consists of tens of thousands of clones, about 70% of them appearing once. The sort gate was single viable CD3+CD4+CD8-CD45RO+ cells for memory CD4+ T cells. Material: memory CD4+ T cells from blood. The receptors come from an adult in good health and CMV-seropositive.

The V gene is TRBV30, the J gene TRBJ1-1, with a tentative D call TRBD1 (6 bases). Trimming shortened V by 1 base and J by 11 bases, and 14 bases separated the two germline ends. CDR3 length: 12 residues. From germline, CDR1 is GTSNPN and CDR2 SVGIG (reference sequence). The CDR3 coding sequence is TGTGCCTGGAGTGCAGGGGACTTGAGGGCTTTCTTT. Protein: CAWSAGDLRAFF.

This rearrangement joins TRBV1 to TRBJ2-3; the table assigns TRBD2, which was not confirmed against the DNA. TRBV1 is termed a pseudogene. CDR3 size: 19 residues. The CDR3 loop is CTSSQQQWTSGGPADTQYF. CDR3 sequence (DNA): TGCACCAGCAGCCAGCAACAATGGACTAGCGGGGGGCCGGCAGATACGCAGTATTTT.

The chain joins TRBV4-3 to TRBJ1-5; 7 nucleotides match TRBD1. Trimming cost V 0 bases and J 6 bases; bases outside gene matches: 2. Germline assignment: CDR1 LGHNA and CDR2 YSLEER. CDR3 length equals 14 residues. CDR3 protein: CASSQDHRGQPQHF. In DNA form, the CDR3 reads TGCGCCAGCAGCCAAGATCACAGGGGTCAGCCCCAGCATTTT.

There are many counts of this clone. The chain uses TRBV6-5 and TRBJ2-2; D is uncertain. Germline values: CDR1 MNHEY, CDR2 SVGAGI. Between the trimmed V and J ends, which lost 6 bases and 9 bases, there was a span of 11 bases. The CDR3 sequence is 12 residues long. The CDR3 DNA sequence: TGTGCCAGCAGGACTTCCGCTTGGGAGCTGTTTTTT. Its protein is CASRTSAWELFF.

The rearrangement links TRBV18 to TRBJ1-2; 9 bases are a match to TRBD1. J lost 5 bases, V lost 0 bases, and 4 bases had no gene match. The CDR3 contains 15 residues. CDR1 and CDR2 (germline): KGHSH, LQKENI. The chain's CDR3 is CASSPPGQGEYGYTF. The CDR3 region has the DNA TGTGCCAGCTCACCACCGGGACAGGGAGAATATGGCTACACCTTC.

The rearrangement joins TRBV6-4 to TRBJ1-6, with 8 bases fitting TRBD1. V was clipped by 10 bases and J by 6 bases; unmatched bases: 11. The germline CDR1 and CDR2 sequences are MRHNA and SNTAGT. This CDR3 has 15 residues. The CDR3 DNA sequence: TGTGCCACCAGGCGGGACAGGACCATTAATTCACCCCTCCACTTT. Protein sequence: CATRRDRTINSPLHF.

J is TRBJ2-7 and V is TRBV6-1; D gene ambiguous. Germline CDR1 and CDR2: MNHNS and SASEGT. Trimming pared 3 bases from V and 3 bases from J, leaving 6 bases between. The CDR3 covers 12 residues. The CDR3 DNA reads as TGTGCCAGCAGTGACTTCGGCTACGAGCAGTACTTC. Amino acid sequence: CASSDFGYEQYF.

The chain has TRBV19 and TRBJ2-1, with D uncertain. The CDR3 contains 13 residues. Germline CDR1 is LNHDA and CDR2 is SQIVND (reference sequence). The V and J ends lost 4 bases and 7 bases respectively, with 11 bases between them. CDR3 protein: CASSTDLWNEQFF. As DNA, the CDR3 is TGTGCCAGTAGTACGGACCTGTGGAATGAGCAGTTCTTC.

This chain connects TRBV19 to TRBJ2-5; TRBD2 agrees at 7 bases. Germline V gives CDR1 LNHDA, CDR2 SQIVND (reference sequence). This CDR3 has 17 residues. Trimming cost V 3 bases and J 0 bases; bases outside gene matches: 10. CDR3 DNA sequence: TGTGCCAGTAGTATGGTGCGGGGGACTAAGTACCAAGAGACCCAGTACTTC. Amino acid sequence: CASSMVRGTKYQETQYF.

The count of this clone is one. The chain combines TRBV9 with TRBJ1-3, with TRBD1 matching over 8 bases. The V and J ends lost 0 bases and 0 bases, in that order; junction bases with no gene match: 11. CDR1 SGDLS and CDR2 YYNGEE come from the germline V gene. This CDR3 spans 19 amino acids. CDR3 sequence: CASSVASQGAGTSGNTIYF. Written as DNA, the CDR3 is TGTGCCAGCAGCGTAGCATCCCAGGGGGCTGGGACCTCTGGAAACACCATATATTTT.

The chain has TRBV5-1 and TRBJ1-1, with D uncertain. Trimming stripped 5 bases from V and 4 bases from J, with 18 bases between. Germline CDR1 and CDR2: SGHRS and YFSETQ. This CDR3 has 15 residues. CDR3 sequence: CASSAGLEGVTEAFF. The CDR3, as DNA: TGCGCCAGCAGTGCCGGTTTGGAGGGAGTCACTGAAGCTTTCTTT.

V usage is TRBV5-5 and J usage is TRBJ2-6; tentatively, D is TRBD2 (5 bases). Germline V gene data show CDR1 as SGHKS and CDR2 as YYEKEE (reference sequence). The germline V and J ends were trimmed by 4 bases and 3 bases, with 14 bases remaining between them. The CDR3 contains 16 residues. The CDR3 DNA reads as TGTGCCAGCAGCCCCTATACCGGGATTGGGGCCAACGTCCTGACTTTC. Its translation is CASSPYTGIGANVLTF. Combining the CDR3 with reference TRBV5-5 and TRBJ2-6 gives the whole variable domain DAGVTQSPTHLIKTRGQQVTLRCSPISGHKSVSWYQQVLGQGPQFIFQYYEKEERGRGNFPDRFSARQFPNYSSELNVNALLLGDSALYLCASSPYTGIGANVLTFGAGSRLTVL.

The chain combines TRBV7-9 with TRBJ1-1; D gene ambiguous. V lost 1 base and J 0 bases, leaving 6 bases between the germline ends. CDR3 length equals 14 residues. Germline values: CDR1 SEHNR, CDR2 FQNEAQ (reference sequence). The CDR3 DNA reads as TGTGCCAGCAGCTTAGGTCAGGTGAACACTGAAGCTTTCTTT. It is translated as CASSLGQVNTEAFF.

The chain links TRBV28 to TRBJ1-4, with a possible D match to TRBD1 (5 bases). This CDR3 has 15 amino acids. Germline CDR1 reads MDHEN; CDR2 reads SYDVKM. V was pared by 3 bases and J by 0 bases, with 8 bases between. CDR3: CASSFGGATNEKLFF. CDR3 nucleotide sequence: TGTGCCAGCAGTTTCGGGGGGGCAACTAATGAAAAACTGTTTTTT.

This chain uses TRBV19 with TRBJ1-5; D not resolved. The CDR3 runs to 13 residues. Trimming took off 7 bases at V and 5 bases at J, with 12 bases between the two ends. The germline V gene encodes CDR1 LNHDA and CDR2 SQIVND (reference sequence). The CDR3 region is CASTFGGDQPQHF. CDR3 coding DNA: TGTGCCAGTACCTTTGGCGGGGATCAGCCCCAGCATTTT.

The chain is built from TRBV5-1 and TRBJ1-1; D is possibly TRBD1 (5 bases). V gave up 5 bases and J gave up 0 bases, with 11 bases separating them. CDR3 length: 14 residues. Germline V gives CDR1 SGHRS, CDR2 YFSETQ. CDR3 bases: TGCGCCAGCAGTCCAGGGTCCATGAACACTGAAGCTTTCTTT. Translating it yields CASSPGSMNTEAFF.